Reported below is one T cell receptor (beta chain). Only in-frame clones appear in the TCRdb table, and some are missing; sequencing was by immunoSEQ multiplex PCR. The table includes around 160,000 clones, 82% detected once. The data stem from a study of T cell responses to AZD1222 COVID-19 vaccine. The sequencing here drew on peripheral blood, taken on day 0 of MenACWY control vaccination. The origin of this receptor is an adult in good health.

The CDR3 sequence: CASSPGQHYNSPLHF. In DNA, the CDR3 is TGTGCCAGCAGCCCGGGACAGCACTATAATTCACCCCTCCACTTT. The V gene is TRBV9, the J gene TRBJ1-6; 7 bases map to TRBD1. V lost 4 bases and J lost 3; bases outside the gene matches: 4. The CDR3 has 15 amino acids. CDR1 and CDR2 from the germline V gene are SGDLS and YYNGEE.